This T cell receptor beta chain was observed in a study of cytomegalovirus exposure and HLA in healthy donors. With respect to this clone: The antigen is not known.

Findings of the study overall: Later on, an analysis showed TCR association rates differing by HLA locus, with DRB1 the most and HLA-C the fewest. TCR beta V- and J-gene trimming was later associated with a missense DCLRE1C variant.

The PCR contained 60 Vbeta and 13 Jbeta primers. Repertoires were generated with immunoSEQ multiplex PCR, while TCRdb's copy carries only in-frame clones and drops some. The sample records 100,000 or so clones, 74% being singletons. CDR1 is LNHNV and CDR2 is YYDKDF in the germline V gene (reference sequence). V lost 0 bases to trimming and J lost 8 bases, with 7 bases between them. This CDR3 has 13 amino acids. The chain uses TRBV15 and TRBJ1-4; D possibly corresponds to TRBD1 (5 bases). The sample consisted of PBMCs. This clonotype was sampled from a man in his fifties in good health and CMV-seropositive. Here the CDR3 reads CATSRDPGEKLFF. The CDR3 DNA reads TGTGCCACCAGCAGAGATCCAGGGGAAAAACTGTTTTTT. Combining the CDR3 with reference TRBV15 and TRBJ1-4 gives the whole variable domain DAMVIQNPRYQVTQFGKPVTLSCSQTLNHNVMYWYQQKSSQAPKLLFHYYDKDFNNEADTPDNFQSRRPNTSFCFLDIRSPGLGDTAMYLCATSRDPGEKLFFGSGTQLSVL.